The sequence of this T cell receptor (beta chain) was determined in a study of blood T cell repertoires in COVID-19. Whole-study context: PBMCs, B-cell-depleted T cells, or T cells provided the cDNA or gDNA that made up the material.

Libraries were prepared by immunoSEQ multiplex PCR; TCRdb keeps only in-frame clonotypes and omits some of them. In the table there are nearly 65,000 clones, about 86% of which are singletons. The CDR3 totals 15 residues. Unmatched junction bases numbered 5, after V lost 2 bases and J lost 4 bases. Germline V lookup: CDR1 SGHAT, CDR2 FQNNGV. The sequencing sample was made of peripheral blood. The J gene is TRBJ2-1, the V gene TRBV11-2; 7 bases are shared with TRBD2. The sequence was collected from a human donor in a cohort sampled during active COVID-19. CDR3: CASSLKPSGYNEQFF. The CDR3 DNA reads TGTGCCAGCAGCTTAAAACCTAGCGGATACAATGAGCAGTTCTTC.